This entry concerns a single TCR beta chain. The germline gives CDR1 MDHEN, CDR2 SYDVKM. The J segment lost 3 bases and the V segment lost 5 bases, leaving 7 bases of the junction unmatched. The CDR3 length is 15 residues. The data were taken from a study of blood T cell repertoires in COVID-19. TCRdb's copy holds only in-frame clones and misses some; the assay was immunoSEQ multiplex PCR. The data show about 69,000 clones, about four fifths seen once. The TCR comes from a human donor in a cohort sampled during active COVID-19. Input material: peripheral blood. The J gene is TRBJ2-7, the V gene TRBV28, with 10 bases that match TRBD2. CDR3 region: CASSTRTSGHYEQYF. In DNA form, the CDR3 reads TGTGCCAGCAGTACCCGGACTAGCGGACACTACGAGCAGTACTTC.